This T cell receptor (beta chain) was observed in a study of cytomegalovirus exposure and HLA in healthy donors (dated by TCRdb to 2016 to 2017). The study in broad terms: In an earlier analysis of 587 of the donors, around 300 Gb of sequence data and 117 million unique TCR beta sequences from 180 million or so T cells were reported. An early release covering some 640 HLA-typed donors comprised about 300 gigabases of sequencing data and tens of millions of unique TCR sequences. Among the roughly 400 genotyped donors, about 83% belonged to the genetic ancestry cluster associated with self-reported Caucasian donors. The aim of the study was to test whether cataloging public T cell receptors could identify signatures of past pathogen exposure. The study used immunosequencing to profile the T cell repertoires of approximately 690 subjects and linked those repertoires to cytomegalovirus serostatus. A separate validation cohort of 90 to 150 different subjects was used in addition to the roughly 670-subject first cohort. To predict cytomegalovirus infection status, the study brought together high-throughput TCR immunosequencing, statistical association of individual TCRs with disease status, and machine learning. To study patterns of TCR occurrence, a later analysis re-analyzed previously published TCR beta repertoires from just over 650 donors and added high-resolution HLA genotyping. The later analysis used no new phenotypic data to find candidate immune exposures, relying instead on TCR beta sequences and their occurrence across donors. In an earlier analysis of 550 to 700 of the donors, high-throughput TCR beta sequencing was used to judge whether each TCR beta V gene segment behaved as functional or pseudogenic. Donor age, sex, ethnicity and CMV serostatus were compiled together with the repertoire data. In a later genetic analysis, genome-wide SNP genotypes for about three fifths of the roughly 670 donors were used, and that subset was treated as a discovery cohort. Every discovery cohort repertoire had been produced on one sequencing platform. Class I and class II HLA loci were covered by the typing at four-digit resolution. The number of donors typed differed by locus, with roughly 620-640 for A, B, C, DRB1 and DQB1, around 560 for DQA1, approximately 580 for DPA1, and approximately 470 for DPB1. Four or five DR-DQ haplotypes were handled as single units for association and clustering because linkage in the cohort was strong. On average, around 200,000 unique TCR beta nucleotide sequences were sequenced per donor among a few hundred genotyped donors of the cohort, with approximately 18% of those sequences being non-productive. Study-wide findings and limitations: The earlier analysis of approximately 560 of the donors excluded 15 to 20 rarely observed V segments, including chromosome 9 orphons, because counts were too low. Correlated functional status among segregating V segments might reflect linkage disequilibrium, but an unknown experimental factor could not be ruled out. A later analysis found that HLA-associated TCR beta chains were more clonally expanded and had lower generation probabilities than equally common non-associated chains. Most TCR sequences were observed very rarely across donors, whereas some public TCRs were present in many individuals. Compared with the roughly 700-donor mean, donors in an Asian-associated ancestry cluster had fewer N-insertions in productive TCRs, according to a later genetic analysis. The study gave a list of under 200 TCR beta chains associated with cytomegalovirus. Some IMGT-functional V segments, including TRBV6-2 and TRBV6-3, could not be told apart with the 87-base-pair reads, so those segments were excluded. V-gene and J-gene trimming of TCR beta chains was associated with a missense DCLRE1C variant in a later genetic analysis, and the association was replicated in an independent cohort. It was suggested by the authors that the approach could potentially be generalized to other disease states and immunological phenotypes. A later analysis found that most CMV-associated TCR beta chains appeared HLA-restricted, with HLA associations seemingly driven largely by CMV exposure. In vitro tests confirmed that three of the cytomegalovirus-associated TCR beta chains recognize cytomegalovirus antigens. In this cohort, only TCR beta chains were sequenced, and detectable features were limited by the absence of alpha or paired-chain data. A further reported finding was that TCR beta sequences accurately predicted the HLA-A and HLA-B alleles for most subjects in the first cohort. CMV serostatus was the only immune exposure information available for the cohort. In a later analysis, 15,000 to 20,000 TCR beta sequences were associated with specific HLA alleles at a false discovery rate of 0.05. The classifier was reported to diagnose cytomegalovirus status with high specificity and sensitivity in both the original cohort and the validation cohort. A cluster of highly shared sequence variants was judged likely to be a technical artifact of the sequencing pipeline. Because HLA typing was missing for some donors at each locus, association tests included only the typed subset. According to a later analysis, TCR association rates differed among HLA loci, with DRB1 alleles showing the most associated TCRs and HLA-C alleles showing the fewest. Strong co-occurrence of HLA alleles, especially DR and DQ, made assigning TCR associations to individual alleles difficult. Several of the top co-occurrence clusters appeared to be linked to parvovirus B19, influenza, CMV and Epstein-Barr virus, according to a later analysis. Presence/absence analyses assumed roughly uniform sequencing depth across donors, an assumption that may not hold. An earlier analysis of 587 of the donors showed that most TCR beta V segments appeared in productive rearrangements either about 87% or about 30% of the time, which broadly matched IMGT annotations.

To note about this clone: Its specific antigen is unknown. The record has no base qualities; no much larger clone is one base away.

Library method: the immunoSEQ multiplex PCR assay. The multiplex PCR relied on a mix of 60 forward primers for TCR Vbeta segments and 13 reverse primers for TCR Jbeta segments. The CDR3 region of rearranged TCR beta genes was amplified from genomic DNA by a multiplex PCR assay. Amplified TCR beta libraries were sequenced as 87-base-pair reads on the Illumina HiSeq System. The source study handled its data this way. In a later analysis, 70 million to 95 million unique TCR beta chains were counted across the 500 to 700 repertoires, and some 10 million of these chains were shared by at least two donors. To remove PCR and sequencing errors, raw reads were error-corrected and collapsed into unique sequences using a nearest-neighbor algorithm that merged closely related sequences. V, D and J gene segments were assigned by aligning CDR3 sequences to IMGT reference sequences. For a sequence to be retained, at least a six-nucleotide match to both a V gene segment and a J gene segment was required. A rearrangement counted as productive if the CDR3 had no stop codons and remained in frame with V and J, and every other rearrangement counted as non-productive. Following IMGT convention, CDR3 was defined as the stretch from the second conserved V-encoded cysteine to the conserved J-encoded phenylalanine. In an earlier analysis of roughly 610 of the donors, sequences lacking an unambiguous match to a single V gene segment were excluded. An earlier analysis of around 600 of the donors classified V segments as functional when productive rearrangements were above 56.7% and as segregating when the standard deviation between donors was above 5%. A statistical classification framework was built for diagnosing cytomegalovirus status from the catalog of TCR beta chain sequences. V and J gene assignment, in a later analysis, came from comparing TCR nucleotide sequences with IMGT/GENE-DB human TR gene sequences. The TCRdist pipeline was used in a later analysis to assign CDR3 sequences and most-parsimonious VDJ recombination scenarios. In a later analysis, each TCR beta chain was defined by its CDR3 amino acid sequence together with its V-gene family, and reads lacking a unique V-gene family were excluded. In a later analysis, 500 to 650 highly shared, low-generation-probability nucleotide sequences were removed to address suspected cross-contamination and a sequencing artifact. A later analysis calculated a clonal expansion index for each public chain from normalized within-repertoire ranks of inferred template counts. A later analysis computed generation probabilities with a VDJ recombination model fitted to out-of-frame rearrangements, and checked the results against IGoR. In a later analysis, TCR-TCR, TCR-HLA and TCR-CMV co-occurrence was scored with hypergeometric tests, and a repertoire-size bias correction was applied to TCR pairs. False discovery rates were estimated in a later analysis by permuting HLA or CMV assignments 20 times. In a later analysis, co-occurring TCRs were grouped with DBSCAN, and TCRdist sequence similarity was added when clustering was performed within HLA-allele-positive subsets. Co-occurrence clustering excluded repertoires with fewer than 30,000 or more than 120,000 public chains, plus five with anomalous nucleotide sharing. TCRdb's version of the immuneACCESS table is confined to in-frame rearrangements and falls short of the full clone set. An unresolved V gene accounts for under half of the shortfall where checked; the remainder is of unknown origin. D and trimming come from the DNA, and the V and J calls and clone size come from that table. This sample holds more than 85,000 clones; about 83% were observed only once. Roughly 6% of the sample goes to the ten largest clones.

The V and J ends are trimmed by 10 bases and 1 base, leaving 20 bases between them. Inclusive of the bounding cysteine and phenylalanine, the CDR3 is 17 residues long. The read is trimmed to its CDR3 DNA, 51 bases read in frame from base 1. The germline V gene (reference sequence) supplies CDR1 LNHDA and CDR2 SQIVND. The cohort was made up of 666 healthy bone marrow donors. Cohort members were all nominally healthy when sampled, although unrecorded immune exposures were likely present. The donor was CMV seronegative and belonged to the group of around 400 seronegative cohort members. A peripheral blood sample was collected from each donor, and TCR beta sequencing was performed on peripheral blood mononuclear cells. Genomic DNA extraction from the blood cell samples was performed with the Qiagen DNeasy Blood Extraction Kit.

Sequenced material: PBMCs. The sequence links TRBV19 to TRBJ2-6; a tentative D call is TRBD1 (7 bases match). This TCR was recovered from a man younger than 35 in good health and CMV-seronegative. The CDR3 reads as follows: CATAQGGSRSGANVLTF. The DNA reads as follows: TGTGCCACCGCCCAGGGGGGCAGTAGATCTGGGGCCAACGTCCTGACTTTC. Reference TRBV19 and TRBJ2-6 proteins supply the regions before and after the CDR3; the full variable domain is: DGGITQSPKYLFRKEGQNVTLSCEQNLNHDAMYWYRQDPGQGLRLIYYSQIVNDFQKGDIAEGYSVSREKKESFPLTVTSAQKNPTAFYLCATAQGGSRSGANVLTFGAGSRLTVL.